The 2 T cell receptor beta chains given below trace back to one sample, sequenced in a study of cytomegalovirus exposure and HLA in healthy donors (dated by TCRdb to about 2017). Library generation was performed with the immunoSEQ multiplex PCR assay. For the multiplex PCR, a mixture combining 60 forward primers for TCR Vbeta segments and 13 reverse primers for TCR Jbeta segments was used. Entries here come from immuneACCESS through TCRdb and include only in-frame sequences with V and J called. Some clones fail to appear in such tables; in the studies checked, an unresolved V gene covers under half of the shortfall, and the cause of the remainder is unknown. This sample lists about 130,000 clones; around four fifths were detected once. The leading ten clones occupy roughly 1.2% of the sample. The sample was PBMCs. The source of these receptors is a boy between 5 and 17 years old in good health and CMV-seronegative.

This chain connects TRBV11-1 to TRBJ1-1; D is unresolved. CDR3 length: 13 residues. Germline V gene sequence: CDR1 SGHAT, CDR2 FQDESV (reference sequence). Trimming pared 1 base from V and 8 bases from J, leaving 11 bases between. CDR3 loop: CASSLGGGSEAFF. Written as DNA, the CDR3 is TGTGCCAGCAGCTTAGGGGGAGGGAGCGAAGCTTTCTTT.

The V and J genes are TRBV19 and TRBJ2-7; TRBD1 aligns across 7 bases. Unmatched junction bases numbered 2, after V lost 4 bases and J lost 2 bases. Germline V CDR1 and CDR2: LNHDA, SQIVND (reference sequence). This CDR3 has 13 residues. The CDR3 DNA reads TGTGCCAGTAGTACCAGGGGGACCTACGAGCAGTACTTC. Translating it yields CASSTRGTYEQYF.